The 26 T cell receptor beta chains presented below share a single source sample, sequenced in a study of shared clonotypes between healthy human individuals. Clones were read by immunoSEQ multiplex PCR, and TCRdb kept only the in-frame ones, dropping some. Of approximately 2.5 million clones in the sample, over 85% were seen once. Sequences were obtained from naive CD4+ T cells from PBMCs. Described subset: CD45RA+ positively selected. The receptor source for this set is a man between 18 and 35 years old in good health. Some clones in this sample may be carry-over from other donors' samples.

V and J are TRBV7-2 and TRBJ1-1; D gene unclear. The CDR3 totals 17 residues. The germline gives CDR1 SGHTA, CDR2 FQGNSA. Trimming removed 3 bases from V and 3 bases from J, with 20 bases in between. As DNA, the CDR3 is TGTGCCAGCAGCTTCGGAGAGGGATCTGGTCGGGACACTGAAGCTTTCTTT. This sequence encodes CASSFGEGSGRDTEAFF.

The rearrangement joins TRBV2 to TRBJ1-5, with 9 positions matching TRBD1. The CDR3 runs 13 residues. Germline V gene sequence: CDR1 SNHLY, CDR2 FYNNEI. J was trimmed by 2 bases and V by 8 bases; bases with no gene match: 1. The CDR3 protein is CASWTGGNQPQHF. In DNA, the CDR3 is TGTGCCAGCTGGACAGGGGGCAATCAGCCCCAGCATTTT.

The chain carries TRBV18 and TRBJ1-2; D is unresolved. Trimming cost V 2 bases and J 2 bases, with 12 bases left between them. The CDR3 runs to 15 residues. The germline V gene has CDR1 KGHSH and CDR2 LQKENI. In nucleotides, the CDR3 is TGTGCCAGCTCACCAAATTTTGGGATAAACTATGGCTACACCTTC. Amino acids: CASSPNFGINYGYTF.

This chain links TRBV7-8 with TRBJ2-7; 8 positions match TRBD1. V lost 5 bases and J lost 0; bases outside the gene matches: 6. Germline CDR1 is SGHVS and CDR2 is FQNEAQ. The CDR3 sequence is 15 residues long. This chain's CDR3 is CASSATDRGSYEQYF. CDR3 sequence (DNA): TGTGCCAGCAGCGCCACCGACAGGGGCTCCTACGAGCAGTACTTC.

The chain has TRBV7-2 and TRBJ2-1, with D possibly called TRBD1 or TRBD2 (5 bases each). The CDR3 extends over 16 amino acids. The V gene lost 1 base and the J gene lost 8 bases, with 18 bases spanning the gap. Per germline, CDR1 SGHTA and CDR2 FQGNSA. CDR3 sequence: CASSLEWGTLADEQFF. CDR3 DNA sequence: TGTGCCAGCAGCTTAGAGTGGGGGACCCTGGCCGATGAGCAGTTCTTC.

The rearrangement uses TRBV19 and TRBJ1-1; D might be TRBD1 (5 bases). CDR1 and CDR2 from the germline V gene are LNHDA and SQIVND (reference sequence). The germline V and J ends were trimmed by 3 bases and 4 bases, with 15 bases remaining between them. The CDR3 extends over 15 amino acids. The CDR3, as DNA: TGTGCCAGTAGTATGGAGGGGCGAGGAGGCACTGAAGCTTTCTTT. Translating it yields CASSMEGRGGTEAFF.

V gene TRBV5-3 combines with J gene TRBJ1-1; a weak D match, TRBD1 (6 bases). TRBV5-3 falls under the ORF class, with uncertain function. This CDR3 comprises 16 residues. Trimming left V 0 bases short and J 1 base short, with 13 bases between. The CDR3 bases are TGTGCCAGAAGCTTGGCGCGAGGGGGGTCGAACACTGAAGCTTTCTTT. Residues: CARSLARGGSNTEAFF.

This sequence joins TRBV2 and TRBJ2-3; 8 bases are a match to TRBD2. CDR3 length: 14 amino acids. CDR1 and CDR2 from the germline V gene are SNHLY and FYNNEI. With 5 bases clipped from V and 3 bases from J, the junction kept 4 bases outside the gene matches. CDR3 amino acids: CASSFAGGTDTQYF. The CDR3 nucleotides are TGTGCCAGCAGTTTCGCGGGAGGTACAGATACGCAGTATTTT.

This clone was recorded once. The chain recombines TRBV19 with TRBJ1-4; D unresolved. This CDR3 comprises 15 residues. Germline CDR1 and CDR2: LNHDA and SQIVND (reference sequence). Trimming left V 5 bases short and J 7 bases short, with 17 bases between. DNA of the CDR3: TGTGCCAGTAGTCTTATACACCGTGAGGCTGAAAAACTGTTTTTT. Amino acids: CASSLIHREAEKLFF. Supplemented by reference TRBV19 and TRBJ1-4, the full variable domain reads DGGITQSPKYLFRKEGQNVTLSCEQNLNHDAMYWYRQDPGQGLRLIYYSQIVNDFQKGDIAEGYSVSREKKESFPLTVTSAQKNPTAFYLCASSLIHREAEKLFFGSGTQLSVL.

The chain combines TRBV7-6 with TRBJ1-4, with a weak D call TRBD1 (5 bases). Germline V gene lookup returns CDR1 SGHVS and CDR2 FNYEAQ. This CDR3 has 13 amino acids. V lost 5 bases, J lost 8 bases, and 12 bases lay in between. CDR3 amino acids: CASSPNRDEKLFF. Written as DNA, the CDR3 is TGTGCCAGCAGCCCCAACCGGGACGAAAAACTGTTTTTT.

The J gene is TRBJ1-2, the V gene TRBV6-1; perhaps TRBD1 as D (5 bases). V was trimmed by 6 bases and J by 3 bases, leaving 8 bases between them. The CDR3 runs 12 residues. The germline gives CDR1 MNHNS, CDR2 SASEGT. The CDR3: CASSRDYYGYTF. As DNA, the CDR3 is TGTGCCAGCAGCAGGGACTACTATGGCTACACCTTC.

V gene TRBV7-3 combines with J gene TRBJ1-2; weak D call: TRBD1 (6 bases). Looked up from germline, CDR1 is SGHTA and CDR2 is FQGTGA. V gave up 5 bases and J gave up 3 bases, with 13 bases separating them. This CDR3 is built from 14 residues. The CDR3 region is CASSEHGQHYGYTF. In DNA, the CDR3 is TGTGCCAGCAGCGAACACGGACAGCACTATGGCTACACCTTC.

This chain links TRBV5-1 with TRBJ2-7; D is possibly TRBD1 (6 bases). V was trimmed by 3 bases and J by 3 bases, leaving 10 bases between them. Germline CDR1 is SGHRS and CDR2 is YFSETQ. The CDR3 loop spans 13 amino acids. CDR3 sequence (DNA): TGCGCCAGCAGCTGGGACATCGACTACGAGCAGTACTTC. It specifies CASSWDIDYEQYF.

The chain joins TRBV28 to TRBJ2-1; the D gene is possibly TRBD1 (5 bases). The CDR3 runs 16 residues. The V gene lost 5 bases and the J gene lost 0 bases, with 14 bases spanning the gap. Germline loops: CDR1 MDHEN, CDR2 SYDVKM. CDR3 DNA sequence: TGTGCCAGCAGTACAGGAGACGCCAGCTCCTACAATGAGCAGTTCTTC. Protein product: CASSTGDASSYNEQFF.

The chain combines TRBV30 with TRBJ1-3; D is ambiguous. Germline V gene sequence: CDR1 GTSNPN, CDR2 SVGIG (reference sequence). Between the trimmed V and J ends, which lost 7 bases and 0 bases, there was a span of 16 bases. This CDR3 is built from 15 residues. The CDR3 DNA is TGTGCCTATACATCGAAACAGAGCTCTGGAAACACCATATATTTT. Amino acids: CAYTSKQSSGNTIYF.

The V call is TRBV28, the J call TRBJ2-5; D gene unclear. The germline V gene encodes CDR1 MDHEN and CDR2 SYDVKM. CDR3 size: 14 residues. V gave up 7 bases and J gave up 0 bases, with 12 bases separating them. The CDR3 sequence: CASKREEYQETQYF. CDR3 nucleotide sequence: TGTGCCAGCAAGAGAGAGGAGTACCAAGAGACCCAGTACTTC.

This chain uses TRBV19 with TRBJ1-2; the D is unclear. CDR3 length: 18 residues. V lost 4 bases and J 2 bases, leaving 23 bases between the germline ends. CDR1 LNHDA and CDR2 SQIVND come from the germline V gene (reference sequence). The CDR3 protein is CASSNRPSSPATNYGYTF. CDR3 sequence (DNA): TGTGCCAGTAGTAACCGACCATCCTCTCCGGCCACCAACTATGGCTACACCTTC.

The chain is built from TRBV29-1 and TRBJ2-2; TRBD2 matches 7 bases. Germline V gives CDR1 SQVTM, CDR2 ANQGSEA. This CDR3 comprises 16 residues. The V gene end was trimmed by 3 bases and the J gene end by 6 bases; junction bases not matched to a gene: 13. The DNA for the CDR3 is TGCAGCGTTGAGGTTAGGGAGGGAAGGGTCGCCGGGGAGCTGTTTTTT. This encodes CSVEVREGRVAGELFF.

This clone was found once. CDR3 protein: CASSLSPTLSLAATDNEQFF. CDR3 sequence (DNA): TGCGCCAGCAGCCTTAGCCCGACACTTTCACTAGCAGCGACTGACAATGAGCAGTTCTTC. The chain links TRBV4-1 to TRBJ2-1; D might be TRBD2 (6 bases). Germline V lookup: CDR1 MGHRA, CDR2 YSYEKL. The CDR3 extends over 20 amino acids. V was pared by 4 bases and J by 5 bases, with 30 bases between.

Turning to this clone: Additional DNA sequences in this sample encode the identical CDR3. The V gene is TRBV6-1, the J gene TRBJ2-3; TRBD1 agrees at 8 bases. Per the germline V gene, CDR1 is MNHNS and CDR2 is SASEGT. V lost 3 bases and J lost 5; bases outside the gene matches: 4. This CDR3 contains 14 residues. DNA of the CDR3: TGTGCCAGCAGTGAGGACAGGGTACTAGATACGCAGTATTTT. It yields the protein CASSEDRVLDTQYF.

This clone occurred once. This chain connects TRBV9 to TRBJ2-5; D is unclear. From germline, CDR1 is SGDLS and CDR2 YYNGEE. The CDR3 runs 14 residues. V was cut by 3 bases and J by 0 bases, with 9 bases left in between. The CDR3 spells CASSERPYQETQYF. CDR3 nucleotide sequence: TGTGCCAGCAGCGAACGCCCGTACCAAGAGACCCAGTACTTC.

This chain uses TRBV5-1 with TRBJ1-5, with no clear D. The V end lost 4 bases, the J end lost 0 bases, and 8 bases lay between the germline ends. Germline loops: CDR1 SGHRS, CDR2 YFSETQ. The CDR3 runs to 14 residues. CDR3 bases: TGCGCCAGCAGCGCTGGGAATAGCAATCAGCCCCAGCATTTT. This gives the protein CASSAGNSNQPQHF.

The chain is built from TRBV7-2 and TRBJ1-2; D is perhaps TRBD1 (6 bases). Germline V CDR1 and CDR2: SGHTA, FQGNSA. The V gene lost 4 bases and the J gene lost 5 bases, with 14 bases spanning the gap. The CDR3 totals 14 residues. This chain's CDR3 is CASSSGRTAYGYTF. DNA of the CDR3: TGTGCCAGCAGCTCCGGTCGGACAGCATATGGCTACACCTTC. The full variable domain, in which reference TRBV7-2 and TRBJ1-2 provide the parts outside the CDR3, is GAGVSQSPSNKVTEKGKDVELRCDPISGHTALYWYRQSLGQGLEFLIYFQGNSAPDKSGLPSDRFSAERTGGSVSTLTIQRTQQEDSAVYLCASSSGRTAYGYTFGSGTRLTVV.

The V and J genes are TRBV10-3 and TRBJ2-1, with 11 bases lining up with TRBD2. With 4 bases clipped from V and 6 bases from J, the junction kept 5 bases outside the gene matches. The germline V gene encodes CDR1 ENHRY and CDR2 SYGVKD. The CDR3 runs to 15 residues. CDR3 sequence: CAISVTSGGFNEQFF. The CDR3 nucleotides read TGTGCCATCAGTGTCACTAGCGGGGGTTTCAATGAGCAGTTCTTC.

The CDR3 here is CASRNPSGQGRRDTQYF. CDR3 bases: TGTGCCAGCAGAAATCCGTCCGGACAAGGGCGAAGAGATACGCAGTATTTT. The rearrangement joins TRBV11-2 to TRBJ2-3; D is perhaps TRBD1 (5 bases). The germline V and J ends were trimmed by 6 bases and 5 bases, with 24 bases remaining between them. This CDR3 has 17 residues. The germline V gene encodes CDR1 SGHAT and CDR2 FQNNGV.

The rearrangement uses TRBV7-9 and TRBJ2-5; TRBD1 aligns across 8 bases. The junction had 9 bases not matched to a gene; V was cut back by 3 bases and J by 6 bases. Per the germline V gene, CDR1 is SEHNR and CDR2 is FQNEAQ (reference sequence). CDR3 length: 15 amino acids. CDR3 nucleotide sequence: TGTGCCAGCAGCTTGTGGACAGGGTATGAACAGACCCAGTACTTC. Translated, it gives CASSLWTGYEQTQYF.